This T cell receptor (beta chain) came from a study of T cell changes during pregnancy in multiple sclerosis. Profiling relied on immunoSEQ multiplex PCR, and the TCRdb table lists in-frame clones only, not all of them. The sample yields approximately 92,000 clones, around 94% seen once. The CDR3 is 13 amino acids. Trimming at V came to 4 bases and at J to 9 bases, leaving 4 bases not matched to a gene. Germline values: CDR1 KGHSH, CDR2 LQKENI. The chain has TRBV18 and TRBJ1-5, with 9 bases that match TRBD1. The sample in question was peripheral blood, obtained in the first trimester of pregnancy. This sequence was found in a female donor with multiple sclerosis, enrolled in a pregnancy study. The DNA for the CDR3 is TGTGCCAGCTCACGGACAGGGGATCCGCCCCAGCATTTT. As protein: CASSRTGDPPQHF.